This T cell receptor beta chain was recorded in a study of Graves' ophthalmopathy and Graves' hyperthyroidism. For the study at large: The collection of peripheral blood took place at initial diagnosis, before any treatment. Regarding the study as a whole: Among expanded thyroid clonotypes above 0.001 frequency, most also occurred in blood.

There are a few counts of this clonotype. The antigen is not known. RNA transcripts served as template for amplifying TCR beta CDR3 sequences. HTBI primers primed a first-round RT-PCR, and a second-round multiplex PCR followed. MiXCR was run by TCRdb on the multiplex PCR reads, yielding one entry per CDR3 protein. The sample shows roughly 220,000 distinct CDR3 sequences, 45% to 55% of them seen only once. Ophthalmopathy cases showed moderate-to-severe activity, scoring CAS ≥3 and NOSPECS ≥4, with duration under 3 months. Clinical symptoms and serum thyroxine were used for diagnosis; TRAb, thyroid ultrasound and orbital computed tomography were also relied on. Trimming shortened V by 3 bases and J by 4 bases, and 9 bases separated the two germline ends. Germline V gives CDR1 SGHVS, CDR2 FQNEAQ. CDR3 length equals 13 residues.

This chain connects TRBV7-8 to TRBJ2-5; D perhaps matches TRBD2 (6 bases). Sample: peripheral blood. The sequence came from an adult man with Graves' ophthalmopathy. CDR3 DNA sequence: TGTGCCAGCAGCTTTCGCGGGGTAGAGACCCAGTACTTC. Translation gives CASSFRGVETQYF.